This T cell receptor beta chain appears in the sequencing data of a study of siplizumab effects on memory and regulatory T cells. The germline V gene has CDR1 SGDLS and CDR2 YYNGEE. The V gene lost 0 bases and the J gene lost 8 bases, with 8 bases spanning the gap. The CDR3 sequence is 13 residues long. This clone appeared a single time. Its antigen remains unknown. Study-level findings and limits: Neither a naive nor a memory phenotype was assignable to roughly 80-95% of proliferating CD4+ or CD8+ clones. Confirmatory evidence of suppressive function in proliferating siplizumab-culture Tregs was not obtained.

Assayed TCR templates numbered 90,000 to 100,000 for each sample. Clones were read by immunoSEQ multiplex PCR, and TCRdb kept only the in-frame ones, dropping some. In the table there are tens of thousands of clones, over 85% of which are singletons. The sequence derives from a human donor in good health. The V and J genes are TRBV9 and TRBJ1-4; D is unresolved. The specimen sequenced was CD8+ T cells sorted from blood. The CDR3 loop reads CASSVGHEEKLFF. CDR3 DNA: TGTGCCAGCAGCGTAGGACATGAAGAAAAACTGTTTTTT.